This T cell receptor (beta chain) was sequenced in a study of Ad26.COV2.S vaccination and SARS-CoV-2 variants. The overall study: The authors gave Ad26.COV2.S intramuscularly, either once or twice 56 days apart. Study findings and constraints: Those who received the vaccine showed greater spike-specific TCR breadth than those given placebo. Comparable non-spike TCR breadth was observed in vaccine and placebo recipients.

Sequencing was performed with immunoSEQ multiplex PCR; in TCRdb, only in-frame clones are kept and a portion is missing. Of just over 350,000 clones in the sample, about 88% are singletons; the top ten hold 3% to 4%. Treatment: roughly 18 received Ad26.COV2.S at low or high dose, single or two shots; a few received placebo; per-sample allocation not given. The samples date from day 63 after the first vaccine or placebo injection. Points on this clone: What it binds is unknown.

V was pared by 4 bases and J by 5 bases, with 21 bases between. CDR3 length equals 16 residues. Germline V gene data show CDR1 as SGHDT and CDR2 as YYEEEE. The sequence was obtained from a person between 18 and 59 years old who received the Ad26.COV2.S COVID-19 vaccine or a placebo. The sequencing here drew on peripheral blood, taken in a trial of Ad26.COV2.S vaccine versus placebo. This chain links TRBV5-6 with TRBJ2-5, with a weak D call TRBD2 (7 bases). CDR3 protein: CASSDSFGGAYETQYF. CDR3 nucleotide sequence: TGTGCCAGCAGCGACTCGTTTGGGGGGGCCTATGAGACCCAGTACTTC.